Listed below are T cell receptor beta chains from one sample, sequenced in a study of blood T cells in healthy people across ages. TCRdb recomputed calls from the 5' RACE reads with MiXCR, one row per CDR3 protein. The sample records 1.5 million to 2 million distinct CDR3 sequences, around half being singletons. The specimen sequenced was blood. The source of these receptors is a woman aged 40 to 55 in good health. Both conserved end residues are part of each CDR3.

>TRBV11-2
CASSSLAGGRLKETQYF
>TRBV5-6
CASESNTEAFF
>TRBV12-3/TRBV12-4
CASGGDRGRNEQFF
>TRBV20-1
CSPPGVIAKNIQYF
>TRBV5-1
CASSLEGLAGGPYNEQYF
>TRBV21-1
CASRPLDRGEYVQYF
>TRBV10-3
CAISVAGGNTEAFF
>TRBV5-1
CASSLERHSGANVLTF
>TRBV7-2
CASSLRTGKSTDTQYF
>TRBV2
CASSLTGDLQYF
>TRBV2
CASSSQTLNTEAFF
>TRBV20-1
CSAPPLEKGFYNEQFF
>TRBV20-1
CSARGQANQPQHF
>TRBV29-1
CSVPEETQYF
>TRBV6-2/TRBV6-3
CASRRELQNTEAFF
>TRBV20-1
CSAWTGGDEQYF
>TRBV7-3
CASSLTPGAKGTEAFF
>TRBV10-3
CAISGYRGYGGYEQYF
>TRBV6-2/TRBV6-3
CASSYLTGYGYTF
>TRBV6-5
CASSYSIPTGEQPQHF
>TRBV29-1
CSVEGINRNYGYTF
>TRBV24-1
CATSDPGTGLAGANVLTF
>TRBV24-1
CATSDPDGAGEQYF
>TRBV7-2
CASRGGKGQPQHF
>TRBV28
CATQGDTGELFF
>TRBV28
CASSFQPQHF
>TRBV9
CASSVVGWSTDTQYF
>TRBV27
CASSLQTSYEQYF
>TRBV9
CASSSAGTSWETQYF
>TRBV16
CASSQVEEGYGYTF
>TRBV11-2
CASSPHTGLAGNEQFF
>TRBV20-1
CSARPRGANEQFF
>TRBV20-1
CSARTAGGSDTQYF
>TRBV12-3/TRBV12-4
CASIPRASGTSTDTQYF
>TRBV10-3
CAIMGAGTEAFF
>TRBV20-1
CSAPDFSGNTIYF
>TRBV27
CASSFSGGGEQFF
>TRBV5-1
CASSATGADTEAFF
>TRBV7-2
CASSLEAAGFYNEQFF
>TRBV7-2
CASSLEVGQGAYNEQFF
>TRBV7-8
CASSLRDSDNEQFF
>TRBV29-1
CSGKPGSNEQFF
>TRBV18
CASSPGGNDNEQFF
>TRBV7-9
CASSLLGTGGADEQFF
>TRBV11-2
CASSLADRDGGRNIQYF
>TRBV25-1
CASSEFGNYGYTF
>TRBV3-1
CASSLFGGGQETQYF
>TRBV7-2
CASSFKQRNTEAFF
>TRBV12-3/TRBV12-4
CASSRPSGGLDTQYF
>TRBV12-3/TRBV12-4
CASSRGAGETDTQYF
>TRBV6-1
CASSEGGAGKIYGYTF
>TRBV20-1
CSARIAGANVLTF
>TRBV24-1
CATSGPTDSYEQYF